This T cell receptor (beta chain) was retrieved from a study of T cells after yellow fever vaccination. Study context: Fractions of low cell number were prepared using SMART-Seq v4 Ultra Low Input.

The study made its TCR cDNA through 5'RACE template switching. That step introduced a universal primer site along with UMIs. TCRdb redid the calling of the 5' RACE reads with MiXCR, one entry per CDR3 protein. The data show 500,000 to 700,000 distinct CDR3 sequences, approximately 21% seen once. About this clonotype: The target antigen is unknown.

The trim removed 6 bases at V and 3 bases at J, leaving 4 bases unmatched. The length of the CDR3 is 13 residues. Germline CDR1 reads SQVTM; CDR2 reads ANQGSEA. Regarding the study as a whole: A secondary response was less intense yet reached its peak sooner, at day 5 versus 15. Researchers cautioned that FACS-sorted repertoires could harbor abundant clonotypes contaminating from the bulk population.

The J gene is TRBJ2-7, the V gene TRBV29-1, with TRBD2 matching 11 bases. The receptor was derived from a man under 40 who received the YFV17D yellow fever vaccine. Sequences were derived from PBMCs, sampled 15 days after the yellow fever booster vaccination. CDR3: CSVRTSGLYEQYF. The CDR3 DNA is TGCAGCGTAAGGACTAGCGGGCTCTACGAGCAGTACTTC.